A single sample is the source of the 30 T cell receptor beta chains below, sequenced in a study of blood T cell repertoires in COVID-19. Sequencing used immunoSEQ multiplex PCR; TCRdb keeps in-frame clones, though not all of them. The sample lists just over 250,000 clones, 88% seen once, with roughly 10% in the top ten. Sequencing was done on a sample of peripheral blood. The origin of the receptors is a woman aged 70-85 years with COVID-19, enrolled during active disease.

The rearrangement uses TRBV18 and TRBJ2-7, with 8 bases matching TRBD2. This CDR3 is 14 amino acids long. V lost 5 bases and J lost 1; bases outside the gene matches: 4. The germline V gene encodes CDR1 KGHSH and CDR2 LQKENI. This chain's CDR3 is CASSRTSGSYEQYF. CDR3 DNA sequence: TGTGCCAGCTCAAGAACTAGCGGTTCCTACGAGCAGTACTTC.

A note on this clone: The same CDR3 can be traced to other DNA sequences in this sample. The gene calls are TRBV28 and TRBJ1-2, with 8 bases matching TRBD1. Germline lookup yields CDR1 MDHEN and CDR2 SYDVKM. The J segment lost 5 bases and the V segment lost 5 bases, leaving 4 bases of the junction unmatched. The CDR3 has 13 residues. The CDR3 sequence: CASSPQGAYGYTF. CDR3 coding DNA: TGTGCCAGCAGTCCCCAGGGGGCGTATGGCTACACCTTC.

The chain links TRBV5-1 to TRBJ2-5, with D maybe TRBD1 (5 bases). V was pared by 4 bases and J by 5 bases, with 15 bases between. Germline V gene sequence: CDR1 SGHRS, CDR2 YFSETQ. The CDR3 covers 14 residues. This CDR3 reads CASSHQGALETQYF. The CDR3, as DNA: TGCGCCAGCAGCCACCAAGGGGCCCTGGAGACCCAGTACTTC.

The J gene is TRBJ1-2, the V gene TRBV4-1, with TRBD1 matching over 8 bases. The CDR3 consists of 14 residues. The V gene's germline CDR1 is MGHRA and CDR2 YSYEKL. The V and J ends lost 0 bases and 8 bases, in that order; junction bases with no gene match: 5. The CDR3 nucleotides are TGCGCCAGCAGCCAAGATAGGACAGGGTACGGCTACACCTTC. Translated, it gives CASSQDRTGYGYTF.

The chain is built from TRBV11-2 and TRBJ2-7; 8 bases are shared with TRBD1. Trimming cost V 5 bases and J 5 bases; bases outside gene matches: 11. Germline V lookup: CDR1 SGHAT, CDR2 FQNNGV. The CDR3 is 15 residues long. CDR3 DNA: TGTGCCAGCAGCCTCCATCGCGGGACAGGAGACGAGCAGTACTTC. It encodes CASSLHRGTGDEQYF.

This chain joins TRBV4-3 and TRBJ1-4, with TRBD1 identical over 7 bases. This CDR3 has 14 amino acids. Unmatched junction bases numbered 6, after V lost 1 base and J lost 10 bases. Looked up from germline, CDR1 is LGHNA and CDR2 is YSLEER. In DNA, the CDR3 is TGCGCCAGCAGCCAAGCCATTACAGGGGCAAAACTGTTTTTT. This encodes CASSQAITGAKLFF.

This chain joins TRBV30 and TRBJ1-5, with 8 nucleotides matching TRBD1. This CDR3 region has 14 residues. V gave up 1 base and J gave up 9 bases; unmatched junction bases: 8. Germline CDR1 reads GTSNPN; CDR2 reads SVGIG (reference sequence). This CDR3 is CAWSGPDRARPQHF. For the CDR3, the DNA is TGTGCCTGGAGTGGTCCGGACAGGGCCAGGCCCCAGCATTTT. The full variable domain, with the rest looked up from reference TRBV30 and TRBJ1-5, is SQTIHQWPATLVQPVGSPLSLECTVEGTSNPNLYWYRQAAGRGLQLLFYSVGIGQISSEVPQNLSASRPQDRQFILSSKKLLLSDSGFYLCAWSGPDRARPQHFGDGTRLSIL.

The chain employs TRBV7-2 and TRBJ2-3; 14 bases are a match to TRBD2. Per germline, CDR1 SGHTA and CDR2 FQGNSA. V trimming: 5 bases; J trimming: 11 bases; junction bases outside the gene matches: 6. The CDR3 length is 14 residues. CDR3 protein: CASSLRGLAGVQYF. The DNA of the CDR3 is TGTGCCAGCAGCCTCCGGGGACTAGCGGGAGTGCAGTATTTT.

Only one count was recorded for this clone. V and J are TRBV5-4 and TRBJ2-3; D perhaps matches TRBD2 (6 bases). The CDR3 sequence is 13 residues long. The germline V gene encodes CDR1 SGHNT and CDR2 YYREEE (reference sequence). Trimming stripped 2 bases from V and 6 bases from J, with 10 bases between. DNA for the CDR3: TGTGCCAGCAGCTTCCGGGCGGGGGATACGCAGTATTTT. This sequence encodes CASSFRAGDTQYF. Full variable domain (outside the CDR3, taken from reference TRBV5-4 and TRBJ2-3): ETGVTQSPTHLIKTRGQQVTLRCSSQSGHNTVSWYQQALGQGPQFIFQYYREEENGRGNFPPRFSGLQFPNYSSELNVNALELDDSALYLCASSFRAGDTQYFGPGTRLTVL.

This clone has just one count. V usage is TRBV20-1 and J usage is TRBJ1-5; D gene ambiguous. V lost 3 bases, J lost 4 bases, and 10 bases lay in between. The CDR3 is 13 residues long. The germline CDR1 and CDR2 sequences are DFQATT and SNEGSKA (reference sequence). As DNA, the CDR3 is TGCAGTGCTAGTATTAGCGGAAATCAGCCCCAGCATTTT. This codes for CSASISGNQPQHF.

J is TRBJ1-5 and V is TRBV2; a possible D gene is TRBD1 (6 bases). The CDR3 length is 14 residues. V shed 3 bases and J shed 6 bases, with 12 bases lying between them. Germline V gene data show CDR1 as SNHLY and CDR2 as FYNNEI. The CDR3 coding sequence is TGTGCCAGCAGTGACCAGGGGTCGGGTCAGCCCCAGCATTTT. Amino acid sequence: CASSDQGSGQPQHF.

The chain uses TRBV18 and TRBJ2-1; unclear D gene. Germline V gene data show CDR1 as KGHSH and CDR2 as LQKENI. This CDR3 contains 14 residues. V lost 1 base and J lost 3, with 7 bases in between. The CDR3 here is CASSPLTGYNEQFF. The DNA of the CDR3 is TGTGCCAGCTCACCACTTACCGGCTACAATGAGCAGTTCTTC.

The chain links TRBV5-4 to TRBJ2-5, with 7 bases that match TRBD1. The CDR3 sequence is 14 residues long. Germline V gives CDR1 SGHNT, CDR2 YYREEE (reference sequence). Losses at the gene ends were 4 bases for V and 5 bases for J; bases not matched to a gene: 8. The CDR3 DNA is TGTGCCAGCAGCACGGGACAGTATTGGGAGACCCAGTACTTC. Translation gives CASSTGQYWETQYF.

V is TRBV7-2 and J is TRBJ1-3; TRBD1 agrees at 7 bases. J lost 0 bases, V lost 7 bases, and 6 bases had no gene match. The CDR3 is 15 residues long. Germline V gene lookup returns CDR1 SGHTA and CDR2 FQGNSA. The CDR3 protein is CASKGDRYSGNTIYF. DNA of the CDR3: TGTGCCAGCAAGGGGGACAGATACTCTGGAAACACCATATATTTT.

The CDR3 region has the DNA TGTGCCAGCAGCTTGGGACAGCCCCAAGAGACCCAGTACTTC. It codes for CASSLGQPQETQYF. V usage is TRBV5-6 and J usage is TRBJ2-5; perhaps TRBD1 as D (5 bases). The CDR3 spans 14 residues. V was cut by 0 bases and J by 1 base, with 7 bases left in between. Germline assignment: CDR1 SGHDT and CDR2 YYEEEE.

CDR3 amino acids: CASSPQGQGEGTEAFF. The DNA of the CDR3 is TGTGCCAGCAGCCCTCAGGGACAGGGTGAGGGGACTGAAGCTTTCTTT. This chain joins TRBV28 and TRBJ1-1, with 9 bases lining up with TRBD1. The CDR3 contains 16 residues. Germline values: CDR1 MDHEN, CDR2 SYDVKM. The J segment lost 5 bases and the V segment lost 6 bases, leaving 13 bases of the junction unmatched.

This sequence joins TRBV5-1 and TRBJ2-1, with 7 positions matching TRBD2. Trimming cost V 4 bases and J 0 bases; bases outside gene matches: 7. The germline V gene has CDR1 SGHRS and CDR2 YFSETQ. The CDR3 sequence is 16 residues long. CDR3 in amino acids: CASSLRLAYSYNEQFF. The DNA of the CDR3 is TGCGCCAGCAGCCTCCGACTAGCCTACTCCTACAATGAGCAGTTCTTC.

J is TRBJ2-5 and V is TRBV19, with D perhaps matching TRBD2 (6 bases). Trimming cost V 3 bases and J 5 bases, with 16 bases left between them. CDR1 is LNHDA and CDR2 is SQIVND in the germline V gene (reference sequence). This CDR3 region has 15 residues. The DNA for the CDR3 is TGTGCCAGTAGTATTCGTTTCGGGGGTCCGGAGACCCAGTACTTC. It specifies CASSIRFGGPETQYF.

This chain joins TRBV7-6 and TRBJ1-5; possibly TRBD1 for D (5 bases). Germline V gene data show CDR1 as SGHVS and CDR2 as FNYEAQ. The CDR3 totals 16 residues. Trimming cost V 1 base and J 6 bases, with 16 bases left between them. CDR3 region: CASSLEVRQGGQPQHF. The CDR3 DNA reads TGTGCCAGCAGCTTAGAGGTGAGGCAGGGAGGTCAGCCCCAGCATTTT.

V gene TRBV15 combines with J gene TRBJ1-5; 8 bases align to TRBD1. Germline V gene data show CDR1 as LNHNV and CDR2 as YYDKDF (reference sequence). There are 16 residues in the CDR3. V lost 3 bases to trimming and J lost 5 bases; unmatched junction nucleotides: 9. In DNA, the CDR3 is TGTGCCACCAGCAGGGGAACAGGGGGAGGATATCAGCCCCAGCATTTT. It is translated as CATSRGTGGGYQPQHF.

V and J are TRBV11-3 and TRBJ2-7, with D perhaps TRBD1 (5 bases). V was pared by 6 bases and J by 3 bases, with 18 bases between. The germline gives CDR1 SGHNT, CDR2 YENEEA. The CDR3 extends over 15 amino acids. The CDR3 bases are TGTGCCAGCAGTACTCAGGGCACCCTTAGCTACGAGCAGTACTTC. Amino acid sequence: CASSTQGTLSYEQYF.

The chain uses TRBV27 and TRBJ2-5; a possible D gene is TRBD2 (5 bases). Trimming removed 8 bases at V and 10 bases at J, with 17 bases between. CDR1 and CDR2 from the germline V gene are MNHEY and SMNVEV (reference sequence). The CDR3 length is 12 residues. The CDR3 loop is CASGLGVTDQYF. The CDR3 DNA sequence: TGTGCCAGCGGCCTCGGGGTAACGGACCAGTACTTC.

This sequence joins TRBV2 and TRBJ1-2, with D tentatively TRBD1 (5 bases). Germline CDR1 is SNHLY and CDR2 is FYNNEI. V was clipped by 5 bases and J by 2 bases, with 15 bases between them. The CDR3 has 15 amino acids. The CDR3, as DNA: TGTGCCAGCAGTCCTCATAAGACAGCAAACTATGGCTACACCTTC. Translated: CASSPHKTANYGYTF.

The chain recombines TRBV6-2 or TRBV6-3 with TRBJ2-7; the D call may be TRBD1 or TRBD2 (7 bases each). CDR1 is MNHEY, CDR2 SVGEGT, per germline. CDR3 length equals 13 residues. Trimming cost V 6 bases and J 2 bases, with 11 bases left between them. CDR3 loop: CASSQGGTYEQYF. The CDR3 DNA sequence: TGTGCCAGCAGCCAGGGGGGGACCTACGAGCAGTACTTC.

This clone was seen a handful of times. The chain joins TRBV5-4 to TRBJ2-1; 12 positions agree with TRBD2. The CDR3 consists of 14 residues. Germline CDR1 SGHNT, CDR2 YYREEE (reference sequence). The V gene end was trimmed by 6 bases and the J gene end by 10 bases; junction bases not matched to a gene: 8. The CDR3 reads CASKMGLAGLEQFF. In nucleotides, the CDR3 is TGTGCCAGCAAAATGGGACTAGCGGGCCTGGAGCAGTTCTTC.

The chain employs TRBV5-1 and TRBJ2-7; TRBD2 aligns across 14 bases. After removal of 4 bases from V and 5 bases from J, the junction contained 8 bases not matched to a gene. Germline V gene data show CDR1 as SGHRS and CDR2 as YFSETQ. The CDR3 covers 16 residues. This CDR3 reads CASSPQPGLAGDEQYF. The DNA of the CDR3 is TGCGCCAGCAGCCCGCAACCGGGACTAGCGGGAGACGAGCAGTACTTC. Supplemented by reference TRBV5-1 and TRBJ2-7, the full variable domain reads KAGVTQTPRYLIKTRGQQVTLSCSPISGHRSVSWYQQTPGQGLQFLFEYFSETQRNKGNFPGRFSGRQFSNSRSEMNVSTLELGDSALYLCASSPQPGLAGDEQYFGPGTRLTVT.

The sample holds a few counts of this clone. The chain links TRBV28 to TRBJ1-2, with D possibly being TRBD1 (5 bases). Germline CDR1 reads MDHEN; CDR2 reads SYDVKM. V was pared by 6 bases and J by 7 bases, with 15 bases between. The CDR3 covers 13 residues. CDR3 in amino acids: CASSDRGTGGYTF. The CDR3 region has the DNA TGTGCCAGCAGCGACCGGGGGACGGGTGGCTACACCTTC.

The V gene is TRBV5-1, the J gene TRBJ1-1; D is undetermined. The length of the CDR3 is 15 residues. The germline gives CDR1 SGHRS, CDR2 YFSETQ. Trimming removed 0 bases at V and 4 bases at J, with 13 bases between. The CDR3 bases are TGCGCCAGCAGCTTGGACTACGGTGGGAGCACTGAAGCTTTCTTT. Translating it yields CASSLDYGGSTEAFF.

This chain joins TRBV28 and TRBJ1-6, with TRBD1 matching over 8 bases. The CDR3 runs 14 residues. V lost 6 bases and J lost 9; bases outside the gene matches: 7. Germline V gene data show CDR1 as MDHEN and CDR2 as SYDVKM. The CDR3 DNA reads TGTGCCAGCAGCTCCGGACAGGGTGGTTCACCCCTCCACTTT. This sequence encodes CASSSGQGGSPLHF.

This clone was seen only a few times. The chain has TRBV9 and TRBJ2-1, with 11 bases that match TRBD2. V gave up 0 bases and J gave up 8 bases; unmatched junction bases: 7. The CDR3 sequence is 16 residues long. Germline V gene lookup returns CDR1 SGDLS and CDR2 YYNGEE. DNA of the CDR3: TGTGCCAGCAGCGTAGCGTTAGCGGGAGGGATTGATGAGCAGTTCTTC. This sequence encodes CASSVALAGGIDEQFF.